These 2 T cell receptor beta chains were sequenced from one sample in a study of PD-1 blockade in classical Hodgkin lymphoma. Time point given: cycle 4 day 1 (C4D1), after six to seven weeks of nivolumab. Relapse after autologous stem cell transplantation occurred in every patient, and brentuximab vedotin exposure varied. Some clones are missing from TCRdb's copy, which holds only in-frame ones; the method was immunoSEQ multiplex PCR. The table shows some 90,000 clones, with approximately 83% occurring only once. Specimen: peripheral blood mononuclear cells (PBMCs), collected before the fourth cycle of nivolumab. Receptors originate from a human donor with classical Hodgkin lymphoma.

In its sample, this clone was seen once. The V and J genes are TRBV9 and TRBJ2-5, with D uncertain. The CDR3 is made up of 13 amino acids. V was trimmed by 5 bases and J by 5 bases, leaving 13 bases between them. Germline CDR1 and CDR2: SGDLS and YYNGEE. The CDR3 loop reads CASSYTFWETQYF. The CDR3 nucleotides read TGTGCCAGCAGTTATACCTTCTGGGAGACCCAGTACTTC.

In this sample, this clone turned up once. CDR3 residues: CASSPESRGQPQHF. DNA of the CDR3: TGTGCCAGCTCACCAGAGTCCCGGGGGCAGCCCCAGCATTTT. J is TRBJ1-5 and V is TRBV18; D is perhaps TRBD1 (5 bases). CDR1 KGHSH and CDR2 LQKENI come from the germline V gene. The germline V and J ends were trimmed by 2 bases and 7 bases, with 12 bases remaining between them. The CDR3 covers 14 residues. Looking up the rest from reference TRBV18 and TRBJ1-5 gives the full variable domain: NAGVMQNPRHLVRRRGQEARLRCSPMKGHSHVYWYRQLPEEGLKFMVYLQKENIIDESGMPKERFSAEFPKEGPSILRIQQVVRGDSAAYFCASSPESRGQPQHFGDGTRLSIL.